Sequencing of this TCR beta chain was carried out in a study of neurological immune-mediated disorders. A 10-nucleotide random UMI tagged transcripts in template-switch 5'RACE cDNA synthesis. In TCRdb, the 5' RACE reads were re-called with MiXCR into one record per CDR3 protein. The sample consists of about 50,000 distinct CDR3 sequences, around 4.2% of them appearing once. Many counts were recorded for this clonotype. Its antigen remains unknown. The germline V gene has CDR1 DFQATT and CDR2 SNEGSKA (reference sequence). Trimming shortened V by 5 bases and J by 0 bases, and 13 bases separated the two germline ends. The CDR3 is 14 amino acids. Study observations and caveats: Subjects shared no identical expanded-clone CDR3 amino acid sequences, suggesting private TCR-beta repertoires in all groups. The greatest degree of TCR clonal expansion was observed in HTLV-1-associated myelopathy, with the lowest in multiple sclerosis, below that of healthy controls.

Sequencing was carried out using PBMCs. V usage is TRBV20-1 and J usage is TRBJ2-5; a possible D gene is TRBD1 (5 bases). The source of this sequence is a man in his fifties or sixties with multiple sclerosis. The DNA of the CDR3 is TGCAGTGCTTTATGGCAGGGCGACCAAGAGACCCAGTACTTC. Translation gives CSALWQGDQETQYF.